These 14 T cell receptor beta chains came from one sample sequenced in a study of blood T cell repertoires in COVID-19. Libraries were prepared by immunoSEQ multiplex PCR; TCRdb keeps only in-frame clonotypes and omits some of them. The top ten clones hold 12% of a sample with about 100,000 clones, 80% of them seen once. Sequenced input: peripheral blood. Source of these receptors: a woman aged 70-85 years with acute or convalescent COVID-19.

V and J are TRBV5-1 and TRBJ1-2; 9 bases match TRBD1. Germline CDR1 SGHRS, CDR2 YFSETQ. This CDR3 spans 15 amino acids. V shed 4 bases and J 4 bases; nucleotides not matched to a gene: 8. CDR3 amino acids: CASSVDRGGLYGYTF. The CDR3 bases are TGCGCCAGCAGCGTCGACAGGGGGGGACTCTATGGCTACACCTTC.

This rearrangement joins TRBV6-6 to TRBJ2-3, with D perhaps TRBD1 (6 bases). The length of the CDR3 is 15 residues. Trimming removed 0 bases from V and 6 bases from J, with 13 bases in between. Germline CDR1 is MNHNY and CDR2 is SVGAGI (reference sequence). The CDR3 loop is CASSYSIGGWDTQYF. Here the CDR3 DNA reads TGTGCCAGCAGTTACTCGATAGGGGGATGGGATACGCAGTATTTT.

CDR3: CASSAFDRVPQRGAGETQYF. DNA of the CDR3: TGTGCCAGCAGCGCCTTCGACAGGGTACCCCAGCGGGGGGCCGGGGAGACCCAGTACTTC. The V call is TRBV9, the J call TRBJ2-5; TRBD2 agrees at 9 bases. The trim removed 3 bases at V and 5 bases at J, leaving 23 bases unmatched. CDR1 is SGDLS, CDR2 YYNGEE, per germline. CDR3 length: 20 residues.

The CDR3 DNA follows: TGCAGTGCTAGTGACAGGGGGGCGGATCAGCCCCAGCATTTT. Translation gives CSASDRGADQPQHF. This chain links TRBV20-1 with TRBJ1-5; 9 nucleotides match TRBD1. V trimming: 3 bases; J trimming: 5 bases; junction bases outside the gene matches: 5. From germline, CDR1 is DFQATT and CDR2 SNEGSKA (reference sequence). The CDR3 extends over 14 amino acids.

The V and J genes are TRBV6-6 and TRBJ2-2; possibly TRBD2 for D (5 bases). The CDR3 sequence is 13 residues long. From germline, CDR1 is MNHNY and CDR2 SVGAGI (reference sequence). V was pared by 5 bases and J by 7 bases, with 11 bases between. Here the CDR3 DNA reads TGTGCCAGCAGTGACTGGGAGATCGGGGAGCTGTTTTTT. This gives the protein CASSDWEIGELFF.

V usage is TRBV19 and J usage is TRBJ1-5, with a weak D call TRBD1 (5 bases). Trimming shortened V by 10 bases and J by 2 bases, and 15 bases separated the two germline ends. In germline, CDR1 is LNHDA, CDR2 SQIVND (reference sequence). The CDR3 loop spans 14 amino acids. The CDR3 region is CATTSWGGNQPQHF. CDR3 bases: TGTGCCACTACCAGCTGGGGGGGCAATCAGCCCCAGCATTTT.

The CDR3 loop is CASSPLAGLGDEQYF. The CDR3 DNA reads as TGTGCCAGCTCACCACTAGCGGGTTTGGGGGACGAGCAGTACTTC. This rearrangement joins TRBV18 to TRBJ2-7, with TRBD2 matching 7 bases. Trimming took 1 base from V and 5 from J; bases not matched to a gene: 8. The CDR3 is made up of 15 amino acids. Germline CDR1 and CDR2: KGHSH and LQKENI.

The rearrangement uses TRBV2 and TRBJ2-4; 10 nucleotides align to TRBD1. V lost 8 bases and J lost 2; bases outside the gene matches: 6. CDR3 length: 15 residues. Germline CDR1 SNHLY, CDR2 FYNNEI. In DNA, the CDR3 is TGTGCCAGCCTCAGGACAGGGGGTCCCAAAAACATTCAGTACTTC. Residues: CASLRTGGPKNIQYF.

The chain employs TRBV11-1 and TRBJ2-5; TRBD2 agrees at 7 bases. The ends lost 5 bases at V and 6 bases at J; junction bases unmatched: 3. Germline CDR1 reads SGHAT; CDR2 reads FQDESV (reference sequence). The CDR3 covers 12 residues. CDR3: CASSPGGQTQYF. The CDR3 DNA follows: TGTGCCAGCAGCCCGGGGGGTCAGACCCAGTACTTC.

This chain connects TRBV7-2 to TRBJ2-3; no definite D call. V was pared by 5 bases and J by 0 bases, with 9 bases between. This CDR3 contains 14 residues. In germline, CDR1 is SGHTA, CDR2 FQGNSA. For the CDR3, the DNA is TGTGCCAGCAGCCTCTCACATAGCACAGATACGCAGTATTTT. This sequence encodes CASSLSHSTDTQYF.

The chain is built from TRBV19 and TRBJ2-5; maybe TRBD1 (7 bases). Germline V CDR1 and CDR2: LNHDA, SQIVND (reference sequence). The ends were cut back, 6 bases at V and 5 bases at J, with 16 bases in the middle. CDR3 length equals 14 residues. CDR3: CASRPDRAGETQYF. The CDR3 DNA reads TGTGCCAGTAGACCCGACAGGGCGGGGGAGACCCAGTACTTC.

CDR3 nucleotide sequence: TGCGCCAGGTATGAGGACGCATACCGGGGAGAGACCCAGTACTTC. It encodes CARYEDAYRGETQYF. The V and J genes are TRBV10-1 and TRBJ2-5; TRBD2 might be the D (5 bases). Germline CDR1 is WNHNN and CDR2 is SYGVQD (reference sequence). This CDR3 region has 15 residues. Trimming cost V 9 bases and J 4 bases, with 21 bases left between them.

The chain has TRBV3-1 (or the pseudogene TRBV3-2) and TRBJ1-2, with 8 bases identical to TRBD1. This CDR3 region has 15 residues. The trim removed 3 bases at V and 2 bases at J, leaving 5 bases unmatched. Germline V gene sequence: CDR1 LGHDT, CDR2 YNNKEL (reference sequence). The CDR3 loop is CASSHSTGVNYGYTF. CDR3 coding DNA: TGTGCCAGCAGCCATTCGACAGGGGTGAACTATGGCTACACCTTC.

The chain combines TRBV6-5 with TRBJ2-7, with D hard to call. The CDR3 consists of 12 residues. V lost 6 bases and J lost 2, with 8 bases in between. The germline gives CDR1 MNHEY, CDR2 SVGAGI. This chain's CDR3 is CASRTVTYEQYF. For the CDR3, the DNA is TGTGCCAGCAGGACTGTCACCTACGAGCAGTACTTC.